This is a list of T cell receptor beta chains from one sample in a study of blood T cell repertoires in COVID-19. Method: immunoSEQ multiplex PCR; TCRdb's copy keeps in-frame clones and lacks some. Of approximately 450,000 clones detected, about 90% appear once; the ten largest clones hold about 2%. Source material: PBMCs or T cells enriched from blood (not recorded which). These receptors came from a woman aged 18-30 years with acute COVID-19. CDR3s include the opening cysteine and the closing phenylalanine or tryptophan. D genes are given only for firm matches. A clone size is listed for some rows: how often the clone was seen (once, few, many), or a class if it is expanded.

j_gene: TRBJ2-7
len: 13
d_gene: TRBD1
v_gene: TRBV29-1
abundance: once
CDR3aa: CSARQGSSYEQYF
CDR3nt: TGCAGCGCCCGACAGGGGTCCTCCTACGAGCAGTACTTC

j_gene: TRBJ2-7
len: 18
d_gene: TRBD2
v_gene: TRBV13
abundance: .
CDR3aa: CASSEGLAGPLGTYEQYF
CDR3nt: TGTGCCAGCAGCGAGGGACTAGCGGGGCCGCTGGGGACCTACGAGCAGTACTTC

j_gene: TRBJ2-7
len: 11
d_gene: .
v_gene: TRBV5-6
abundance: .
CDR3aa: CASHDSYEQYF
CDR3nt: TGTGCCTCACACGACAGCTACGAGCAGTACTTC

j_gene: TRBJ2-7
len: 18
d_gene: TRBD2
v_gene: TRBV15
abundance: .
CDR3aa: CATSSPTGLAVSSYEQYF
CDR3nt: TGTGCCACCAGCAGCCCCACGGGACTAGCGGTAAGCTCCTACGAGCAGTACTTC

j_gene: TRBJ1-1
len: 10
d_gene: .
v_gene: TRBV28
abundance: .
CDR3aa: CASLDTEAFF
CDR3nt: TGTGCCAGCCTTGACACTGAAGCTTTCTTT

j_gene: TRBJ2-7
len: 14
d_gene: TRBD1
v_gene: TRBV2
abundance: .
CDR3aa: CASRNEGGRYEQYF
CDR3nt: TGTGCCAGCAGGAATGAAGGGGGCAGGTACGAGCAGTACTTC

j_gene: TRBJ2-7
len: 14
d_gene: .
v_gene: TRBV6-5
abundance: .
CDR3aa: CASSYSTGNYEQYF
CDR3nt: TGTGCCAGCAGTTACAGTACAGGAAACTACGAGCAGTACTTC

j_gene: TRBJ2-7
len: 20
d_gene: TRBD1
v_gene: TRBV6-1
abundance: .
CDR3aa: CASSEQGEERAVGDTNEQYF
CDR3nt: TGTGCCAGCAGTGAACAGGGGGAAGAGAGGGCGGTGGGGGACACTAATGAGCAGTACTTC

j_gene: TRBJ1-6
len: 16
d_gene: .
v_gene: TRBV7-2
abundance: .
CDR3aa: CASSLITGTGGSPLHF
CDR3nt: TGTGCCAGCAGCTTAATTACGGGGACCGGGGGATCACCCCTCCACTTT

j_gene: TRBJ1-5
len: 15
d_gene: .
v_gene: TRBV5-6
abundance: .
CDR3aa: CASSYGDKSNQPQHF
CDR3nt: TGTGCCAGCAGTTATGGGGACAAAAGCAATCAGCCCCAGCATTTT

j_gene: TRBJ1-1
len: 14
d_gene: .
v_gene: TRBV5-1
abundance: few
CDR3aa: CASSLAQGGAEAFF
CDR3nt: TGCGCCAGCAGCTTGGCCCAGGGCGGCGCGGAAGCTTTCTTT

j_gene: TRBJ2-7
len: 13
d_gene: TRBD1
v_gene: TRBV19
abundance: .
CDR3aa: CATAGQGRYEQYF
CDR3nt: TGTGCCACCGCGGGACAGGGACGGTACGAGCAGTACTTC

j_gene: TRBJ2-7
len: 14
d_gene: .
v_gene: TRBV27
abundance: .
CDR3aa: CASSLARLGYEQYF
CDR3nt: TGTGCCAGCAGTTTAGCGAGGCTGGGCTACGAGCAGTACTTC

j_gene: TRBJ2-1
len: 16
d_gene: TRBD2
v_gene: TRBV6-2/TRBV6-3
abundance: few
CDR3aa: CASSKTTSGGRNEQFF
CDR3nt: TGTGCCAGCAGTAAGACTACCAGCGGGGGAAGAAATGAGCAGTTCTTC

j_gene: TRBJ2-5
len: 16
d_gene: .
v_gene: TRBV7-9
abundance: .
CDR3aa: CASSFFGAGSRETQYF
CDR3nt: TGTGCCAGCAGCTTTTTTGGGGCAGGGTCTAGGGAGACCCAGTACTTC

j_gene: TRBJ1-6
len: 12
d_gene: .
v_gene: TRBV5-1
abundance: .
CDR3aa: CATRDSDSPLHF
CDR3nt: TGCGCCACCAGGGACTCCGATTCACCCCTCCACTTT

j_gene: TRBJ1-5
len: 15
d_gene: TRBD1
v_gene: TRBV2
abundance: .
CDR3aa: CASSDRTGSNQPQHF
CDR3nt: TGTGCCAGCAGTGACCGGACAGGGAGCAATCAGCCCCAGCATTTT

j_gene: TRBJ2-1
len: 11
d_gene: .
v_gene: TRBV12-5
abundance: few
CDR3aa: CASGLPNEQFF
CDR3nt: TGTGCTAGTGGTCTCCCTAATGAGCAGTTCTTC

j_gene: TRBJ2-2
len: 14
d_gene: .
v_gene: TRBV19
abundance: .
CDR3aa: CASSNQGGPGELFF
CDR3nt: TGTGCCAGTAGTAACCAGGGGGGCCCCGGGGAGCTGTTTTTT

j_gene: TRBJ2-2
len: 17
d_gene: TRBD2
v_gene: TRBV9
abundance: .
CDR3aa: CASSPGSGRANTGELFF
CDR3nt: TGTGCCAGCAGCCCGGGGAGCGGGAGGGCAAACACCGGGGAGCTGTTTTTT

j_gene: TRBJ1-6
len: 16
d_gene: TRBD1
v_gene: TRBV3-1/TRBV3-2
abundance: once
CDR3aa: CASSQEGTGGNSPLHF
CDR3nt: TGTGCCAGCAGCCAAGAGGGGACAGGGGGCAATTCACCCCTCCACTTT

j_gene: TRBJ2-1
len: 13
d_gene: .
v_gene: TRBV7-2
abundance: once
CDR3aa: CASSPLEGLVQFF
CDR3nt: TGTGCCAGCAGTCCGCTCGAGGGACTCGTACAGTTCTTC

j_gene: TRBJ1-1
len: 13
d_gene: .
v_gene: TRBV6-5
abundance: .
CDR3aa: CASIRGLNTEAFF
CDR3nt: TGTGCCAGCATTCGAGGGCTGAACACTGAAGCTTTCTTT

j_gene: TRBJ2-5
len: 16
d_gene: TRBD2
v_gene: TRBV5-4
abundance: .
CDR3aa: CASSLWLAGYQETQYF
CDR3nt: TGTGCCAGCAGCTTGTGGCTAGCGGGGTACCAAGAGACCCAGTACTTC

j_gene: TRBJ2-2
len: 16
d_gene: TRBD2
v_gene: TRBV5-1
abundance: .
CDR3aa: CASSLAGGSSAGELFF
CDR3nt: TGCGCCAGCAGCTTGGCTGGCGGGAGCTCAGCTGGGGAGCTGTTTTTT

j_gene: TRBJ2-1
len: 16
d_gene: TRBD2
v_gene: TRBV10-1
abundance: .
CDR3aa: CASSGARGSSYNEQFF
CDR3nt: TGCGCCAGCAGCGGGGCTCGCGGGAGCTCCTACAATGAGCAGTTCTTC

j_gene: TRBJ1-3
len: 16
d_gene: .
v_gene: TRBV28
abundance: .
CDR3aa: CASSLPRTTPGNTIYF
CDR3nt: TGTGCCAGCAGTTTACCTCGGACTACTCCCGGAAACACCATATATTTT

j_gene: TRBJ1-1
len: 14
d_gene: .
v_gene: TRBV6-5
abundance: .
CDR3aa: CASSTRQGNTEAFF
CDR3nt: TGTGCCAGCAGTACCCGGCAGGGGAACACTGAAGCTTTCTTT

j_gene: TRBJ1-1
len: 17
d_gene: TRBD1
v_gene: TRBV18
abundance: .
CDR3aa: CASSPLSETGTLTEAFF
CDR3nt: TGTGCCAGCTCACCACTTTCAGAGACAGGGACGTTGACTGAAGCTTTCTTT

j_gene: TRBJ2-7
len: 13
d_gene: .
v_gene: TRBV10-3
abundance: .
CDR3aa: CAISAASEVEQYF
CDR3nt: TGTGCCATCAGTGCCGCCTCGGAGGTCGAGCAGTACTTC

j_gene: TRBJ2-5
len: 14
d_gene: .
v_gene: TRBV14
abundance: .
CDR3aa: CASSQARLVETQYF
CDR3nt: TGTGCCAGCAGCCAAGCGAGACTAGTTGAGACCCAGTACTTC

j_gene: TRBJ1-3
len: 14
d_gene: .
v_gene: TRBV6-5
abundance: .
CDR3aa: CASSYSQGGNTIYF
CDR3nt: TGTGCCAGCAGTTATTCTCAGGGTGGAAACACCATATATTTT

j_gene: TRBJ2-7
len: 15
d_gene: TRBD2
v_gene: TRBV7-2
abundance: .
CDR3aa: CASSLRREGFGEQYF
CDR3nt: TGTGCCAGCAGCTTAAGGCGGGAGGGATTCGGCGAGCAGTACTTC

j_gene: TRBJ2-2
len: 16
d_gene: TRBD1
v_gene: TRBV10-3
abundance: .
CDR3aa: CAISDMWTGGIGELFF
CDR3nt: TGTGCCATCAGTGATATGTGGACAGGGGGCATCGGGGAGCTGTTTTTT

j_gene: TRBJ1-2
len: 15
d_gene: TRBD1
v_gene: TRBV7-8
abundance: .
CDR3aa: CASSLGGQGVYGYTF
CDR3nt: TGTGCCAGCAGCTTAGGGGGACAGGGAGTCTATGGCTACACCTTC

j_gene: TRBJ1-2
len: 18
d_gene: TRBD1
v_gene: TRBV7-3
abundance: .
CDR3aa: CASSLYGQGRIINYGYTF
CDR3nt: TGTGCCAGCAGCCTCTACGGACAGGGGCGGATTATTAACTATGGCTACACCTTC

j_gene: TRBJ2-2
len: 13
d_gene: .
v_gene: TRBV7-9
abundance: .
CDR3aa: CASSPGGHGELFF
CDR3nt: TGTGCCAGCAGCCCCGGAGGTCACGGGGAGCTGTTTTTT

j_gene: TRBJ1-1
len: 13
d_gene: .
v_gene: TRBV7-9
abundance: .
CDR3aa: CASIPGGWDEAFF
CDR3nt: TGTGCCAGCATCCCAGGAGGGTGGGATGAAGCTTTCTTT

j_gene: TRBJ2-7
len: 14
d_gene: TRBD1
v_gene: TRBV27
abundance: .
CDR3aa: CASSSGQGSHEQYF
CDR3nt: TGTGCCAGCAGTTCGGGACAGGGATCCCACGAGCAGTACTTC

j_gene: TRBJ2-1
len: 16
d_gene: .
v_gene: TRBV6-2/TRBV6-3
abundance: .
CDR3aa: CASSYSVALAYNEQFF
CDR3nt: TGTGCCAGCAGTTACTCGGTAGCGCTCGCCTACAATGAGCAGTTCTTC

j_gene: TRBJ1-5
len: 13
d_gene: .
v_gene: TRBV2
abundance: .
CDR3aa: CASSDEGAQPQHF
CDR3nt: TGTGCCAGCAGTGACGAGGGCGCTCAGCCCCAGCATTTT

j_gene: TRBJ2-7
len: 13
d_gene: .
v_gene: TRBV11-2
abundance: .
CDR3aa: CASSLEARGEQYF
CDR3nt: TGTGCCAGCAGCTTAGAAGCTCGCGGCGAGCAGTACTTC

j_gene: TRBJ1-1
len: 14
d_gene: .
v_gene: TRBV7-9
abundance: .
CDR3aa: CASSVPRVDTEAFF
CDR3nt: TGTGCCAGCAGCGTCCCCAGGGTGGACACTGAAGCTTTCTTT